What follows are 19 T cell receptor beta chains derived from one specimen sequenced in a study of blood T cell repertoires in COVID-19. Clones were read by immunoSEQ multiplex PCR, and TCRdb kept only the in-frame ones, dropping some. The sample records around 100,000 clones, just over 90% being singletons. The specimen was peripheral blood. These receptors were obtained from a man aged 45-65 years with active COVID-19.

The chain joins TRBV19 to TRBJ1-1; TRBD1 matches at 11 bases. V lost 6 bases and J lost 5; bases outside the gene matches: 5. The CDR3 consists of 14 residues. Germline V gene sequence: CDR1 LNHDA, CDR2 SQIVND (reference sequence). CDR3 region: CASRPRDRGTEAFF. The DNA of the CDR3 is TGTGCCAGTAGACCCCGGGACAGGGGGACTGAAGCTTTCTTT.

The rearrangement links TRBV7-2 to TRBJ1-2; a possible D gene is TRBD1 (5 bases). The CDR3 covers 15 residues. The V end was cut by 2 bases, the J end by 2 bases, with 12 bases between. Germline CDR1 is SGHTA and CDR2 is FQGNSA. This CDR3 is CASSLSSTANYGYTF. The CDR3 nucleotides read TGTGCCAGCAGCTTAAGTTCGACAGCGAACTATGGCTACACCTTC.

This clone showed up just once. The V call is TRBV5-4, the J call TRBJ2-2; the D gene is possibly TRBD2 (6 bases). Trimming cost V 3 bases and J 3 bases, with 9 bases left between them. The germline V gene encodes CDR1 SGHNT and CDR2 YYREEE (reference sequence). The CDR3 has 14 amino acids. The CDR3 DNA reads as TGTGCCAGCAGCTGGCCGGGGGACACCGGGGAGCTGTTTTTT. It is translated as CASSWPGDTGELFF.

V usage is TRBV7-9 and J usage is TRBJ2-1; D uncertain. V was pared by 4 bases and J by 4 bases, with 5 bases between. Per germline, CDR1 SEHNR and CDR2 FQNEAQ (reference sequence). The CDR3 runs to 12 residues. The CDR3 DNA follows: TGTGCCAGCAGCTACTCATACAATGAGCAGTTCTTC. Translated, it gives CASSYSYNEQFF.

This rearrangement joins TRBV5-1 to TRBJ1-1; the D is unclear. V gave up 4 bases and J gave up 1 base, with 8 bases separating them. This CDR3 has 13 amino acids. Germline V gives CDR1 SGHRS, CDR2 YFSETQ. The CDR3 region is CASSQERNTEAFF. The CDR3 coding sequence is TGCGCCAGCAGCCAAGAGAGGAACACTGAAGCTTTCTTT.

The gene calls are TRBV3-1 (or the pseudogene TRBV3-2) and TRBJ2-7; 7 positions agree with TRBD2. The germline V gene encodes CDR1 LGHDT and CDR2 YNNKEL (reference sequence). The CDR3 runs 16 residues. The V segment lost 0 bases and the J segment 5 bases; nucleotides outside the gene matches: 10. In DNA, the CDR3 is TGTGCCAGCAGCCAAGAGTGCGCGGGAGATGGGCACGAGCAGTACGTC. Translating it yields CASSQECAGDGHEQYV.

The chain combines TRBV6-5 with TRBJ2-5, with 8 bases aligning to TRBD2. Germline loops: CDR1 MNHEY, CDR2 SVGAGI. This CDR3 comprises 15 residues. After removal of 8 bases from V and 6 bases from J, the junction contained 14 bases not matched to a gene. The CDR3 region is CASGGESGGPQTQYF. The CDR3 DNA is TGTGCCAGCGGGGGTGAGAGCGGGGGTCCCCAGACCCAGTACTTC.

CDR3 residues: CASSSTLNTEAFF. The CDR3 DNA is TGTGCCAGTAGTTCCACACTGAACACTGAAGCTTTCTTT. V gene TRBV19 combines with J gene TRBJ1-1; D uncertain. V lost 5 bases and J 0 bases, leaving 7 bases between the germline ends. Germline loops: CDR1 LNHDA, CDR2 SQIVND (reference sequence). The length of the CDR3 is 13 residues.

The rearrangement joins TRBV19 to TRBJ1-2, with D tentatively TRBD1 (6 bases). CDR1 is LNHDA and CDR2 is SQIVND in the germline V gene (reference sequence). The CDR3 totals 12 residues. V was shortened by 9 bases and J by 4 bases, with 12 bases between the two germline ends. Here the CDR3 DNA reads TGTGCCAGCAGGGACACGAGCTATGGCTACACCTTC. This translates into CASRDTSYGYTF.

The chain is built from TRBV7-9 and TRBJ1-1; D perhaps matches TRBD1 (5 bases). The CDR3 runs to 12 residues. V was clipped by 1 base and J by 6 bases, with 6 bases between them. Germline-derived CDR1 and CDR2 are SEHNR and FQNEAQ (reference sequence). CDR3 in amino acids: CASSLGDSEAFF. CDR3 coding DNA: TGTGCCAGCAGCTTAGGGGACTCTGAAGCTTTCTTT. Drawing the rest from reference TRBV7-9 and TRBJ1-1, the complete variable domain is DTGVSQNPRHKITKRGQNVTFRCDPISEHNRLYWYRQTLGQGPEFLTYFQNEAQLEKSRLLSDRFSAERPKGSFSTLEIQRTEQGDSAMYLCASSLGDSEAFFGQGTRLTVV.

This chain joins TRBV19 and TRBJ2-5; 8 bases map to TRBD1. Germline loops: CDR1 LNHDA, CDR2 SQIVND (reference sequence). This CDR3 spans 16 amino acids. V gave up 5 bases and J gave up 4 bases; unmatched junction bases: 12. The CDR3 nucleotides read TGTGCCAGTAGTCCCGCGACAGGGGATCTTTTAGAGACCCAGTACTTC. Encoded protein: CASSPATGDLLETQYF.

The chain is built from TRBV3-1 (or the pseudogene TRBV3-2) and TRBJ2-2; a possible D gene is TRBD2 (5 bases). The CDR3 sequence is 15 residues long. The germline gives CDR1 LGHDT, CDR2 YNNKEL (reference sequence). With 3 bases removed from V and 1 base from J, the gap between germline ends came to 9 bases. CDR3 DNA sequence: TGTGCCAGCAGCCAGCGGGCAGTGAACACCGGGGAGCTGTTTTTT. Its translation is CASSQRAVNTGELFF.

This clone was found once. The chain has TRBV5-1 and TRBJ2-3, with D possibly being TRBD2 (6 bases). The CDR3 extends over 15 amino acids. The V end was cut by 6 bases, the J end by 0 bases, with 14 bases between. Germline V CDR1 and CDR2: SGHRS, YFSETQ. The CDR3 protein is CASTPVGGSTDTQYF. The DNA for the CDR3 is TGCGCCAGCACCCCCGTGGGGGGTAGCACAGATACGCAGTATTTT.

The chain links TRBV5-1 to TRBJ2-6, with 7 positions matching TRBD1. The V gene end was trimmed by 2 bases and the J gene end by 0 bases; junction bases not matched to a gene: 8. This CDR3 comprises 18 residues. Germline CDR1 SGHRS, CDR2 YFSETQ. As DNA, the CDR3 is TGCGCCAGCAGCTTAGCATGGGACAGAGTCTCTGGGGCCAACGTCCTGACTTTC. Protein sequence: CASSLAWDRVSGANVLTF.

The rearrangement joins TRBV6-5 to TRBJ1-1; the D gene is possibly TRBD1 (6 bases). Germline lookup yields CDR1 MNHEY and CDR2 SVGAGI. The CDR3 loop spans 15 amino acids. V lost 6 bases and J 2 bases, leaving 16 bases between the germline ends. This chain's CDR3 is CASSQFGTLNTEAFF. The CDR3 bases are TGTGCCAGCAGCCAATTCGGGACACTAAACACTGAAGCTTTCTTT.

Only one count was recorded for this clone. The chain recombines TRBV5-6 with TRBJ1-1; 10 bases map to TRBD1. Germline V gene lookup returns CDR1 SGHDT and CDR2 YYEEEE. Trimming at V came to 7 bases and at J to 4 bases, leaving 10 bases not matched to a gene. The CDR3 totals 15 residues. The CDR3 region is CASGKMGQGSTEAFF. In DNA, the CDR3 is TGTGCCAGCGGGAAAATGGGACAGGGGAGCACTGAAGCTTTCTTT.

This clone was seen just once. The V and J genes are TRBV5-1 and TRBJ2-1, with 11 bases identical to TRBD2. V was pared by 2 bases and J by 6 bases, with 4 bases of the junction left unmatched. The CDR3 spans 15 residues. Germline CDR1 reads SGHRS; CDR2 reads YFSETQ. CDR3 DNA sequence: TGCGCCAGCAGCTTCCTAGCGGGGGGCTCCAATGAGCAGTTCTTC. This encodes CASSFLAGGSNEQFF. Complete variable domain (other parts from reference TRBV5-1 and TRBJ2-1): KAGVTQTPRYLIKTRGQQVTLSCSPISGHRSVSWYQQTPGQGLQFLFEYFSETQRNKGNFPGRFSGRQFSNSRSEMNVSTLELGDSALYLCASSFLAGGSNEQFFGPGTRLTVL.

In this sample, this clone turned up once. V gene TRBV6-2 or TRBV6-3 combines with J gene TRBJ1-1; TRBD1 might be the D (6 bases). CDR1 is MNHEY and CDR2 is SVGEGT in the germline V gene. The V end was cut by 6 bases, the J end by 3 bases, with 11 bases between. The CDR3 consists of 13 residues. CDR3 protein: CASRYRQDTEAFF. The CDR3 nucleotides read TGTGCCAGCAGGTACAGACAGGACACTGAAGCTTTCTTT.

This clone occurred once. The CDR3 loop reads CASSHPGGGTEAFF. In nucleotides, the CDR3 is TGTGCCAGCAGCCACCCGGGAGGGGGTACTGAAGCTTTCTTT. The chain uses TRBV3-1 (or the pseudogene TRBV3-2) and TRBJ1-1; weak D call: TRBD1 (6 bases). CDR1 is LGHDT, CDR2 YNNKEL, per germline (reference sequence). Deletions cut 3 bases from V and 5 bases from J, with 13 bases between. The CDR3 totals 14 residues.